This T cell receptor beta chain originates from a study of CXCR3-negative and CXCR3-positive naive CD8 T cells. Of note for this clonotype: Antigen unknown.

Study outcomes and limitations: Diversity in memory CD8+ cells fell much lower than the comparably high levels seen in both naive subsets.

Preparation of TRB cDNA libraries relied on 5' RACE carrying UMI labels. TCRdb derives one entry per CDR3 protein from the 5' RACE reads, leaving out DNA. The table lists 100,000 or so distinct CDR3 sequences, with 1.5% to 2% in the top ten. This CDR3 comprises 14 residues. Germline values: CDR1 MNHEY, CDR2 SMNVEV (reference sequence). This chain joins TRBV27 and TRBJ2-1; the TCRdb call, TRBD1, lacks DNA for checking. Sequencing input: naive CXCR3- CD8+ T cells from blood. The sample's subset: CD45RO-CCR7+CD27+CD95- naive CD8+ T cells lacking CXCR3 (TNR3-). This TCR came from a human donor in good health. Some clones in this sample may be carry-over from other donors' samples. This CDR3 reads CASSPRDPYNEQFF.